This TCR beta chain appears in the sequencing data of a study of beta chain features in type 1 diabetes. The study, taken as a whole, reports: A moderate, significant TCRB CDR3 shortening appeared in type 1 diabetes across four CD4+ subsets. VDJ junctions from type 1 diabetes patients carried fewer insertions and larger deletions. The similarity of naive, central memory and Treg TCRB repertoires appeared greater among patients than among healthy donors.

Germline V gene lookup returns CDR1 MDHEN and CDR2 SYDVKM. The CDR3 contains 15 residues. V shed 3 bases and J shed 6 bases, with 18 bases lying between them. What was sequenced were expressed TCRB transcripts, since all of the isolated RNA had been reverse transcribed. Here immunoSEQ multiplex PCR was the method, and the copy in TCRdb shows in-frame clones only, minus some. The sample has hundreds of thousands of clones, roughly an eighth seen once; the top ten hold 0.03% to 0.04%. In its sample, this clone was seen a few times. Its antigen is still unknown. Source material: naive CD4+ T cells from blood. The chain uses TRBV28 and TRBJ2-7; D gene unclear. The clonotype was recovered from a man between 18 and 29 years old with type 1 diabetes. The CDR3 DNA reads as TGTGCCAGCAGTTTCCGGCTGCGCGGAGTCCGCGAGCAGTACTTC. Its protein product is CASSFRLRGVREQYF.